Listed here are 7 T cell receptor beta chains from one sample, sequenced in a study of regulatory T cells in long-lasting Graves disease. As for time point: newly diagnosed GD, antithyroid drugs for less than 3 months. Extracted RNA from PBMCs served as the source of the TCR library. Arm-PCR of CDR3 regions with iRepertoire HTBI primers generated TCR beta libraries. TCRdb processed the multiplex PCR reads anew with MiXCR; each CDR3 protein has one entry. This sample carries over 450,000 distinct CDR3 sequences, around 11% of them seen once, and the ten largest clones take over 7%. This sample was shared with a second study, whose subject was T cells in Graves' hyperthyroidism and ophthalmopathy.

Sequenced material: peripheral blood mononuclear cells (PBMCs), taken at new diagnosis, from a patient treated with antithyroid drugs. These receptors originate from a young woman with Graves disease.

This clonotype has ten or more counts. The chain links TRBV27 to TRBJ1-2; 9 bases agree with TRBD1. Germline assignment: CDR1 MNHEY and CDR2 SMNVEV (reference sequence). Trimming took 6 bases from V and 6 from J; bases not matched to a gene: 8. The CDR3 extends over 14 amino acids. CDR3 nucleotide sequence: TGTGCCAGCAGAGGATCTGGGACAGGGAATGGCTACACCTTC. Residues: CASRGSGTGNGYTF.

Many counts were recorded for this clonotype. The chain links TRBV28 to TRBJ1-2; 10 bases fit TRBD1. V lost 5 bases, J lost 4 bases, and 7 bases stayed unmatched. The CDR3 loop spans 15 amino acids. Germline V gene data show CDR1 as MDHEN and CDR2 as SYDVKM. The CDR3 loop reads CASSRQGAQFYGYTF. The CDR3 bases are TGTGCCAGCAGTCGACAGGGGGCGCAGTTCTATGGCTACACCTTC.

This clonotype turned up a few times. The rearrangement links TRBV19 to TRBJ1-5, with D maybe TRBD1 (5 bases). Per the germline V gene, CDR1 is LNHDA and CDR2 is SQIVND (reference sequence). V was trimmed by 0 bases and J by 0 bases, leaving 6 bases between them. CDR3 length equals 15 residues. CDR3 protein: CASSIDGGSNQPQHF. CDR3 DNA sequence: TGTGCCAGTAGTATAGACGGGGGTAGCAATCAGCCCCAGCATTTT.

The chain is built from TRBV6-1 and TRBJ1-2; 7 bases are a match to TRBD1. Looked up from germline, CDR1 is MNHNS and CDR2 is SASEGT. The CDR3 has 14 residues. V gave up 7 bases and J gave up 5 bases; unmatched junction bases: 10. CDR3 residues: CASKDRDRVYGYTF. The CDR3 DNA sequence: TGTGCCAGCAAAGACCGGGACAGAGTATATGGCTACACCTTC.

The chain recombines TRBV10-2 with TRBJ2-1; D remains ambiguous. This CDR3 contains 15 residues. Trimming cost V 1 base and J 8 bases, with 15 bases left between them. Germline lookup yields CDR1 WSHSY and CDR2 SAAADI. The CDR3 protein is CASSEYRGTFDEQFF. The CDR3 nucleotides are TGCGCCAGCAGTGAGTACCGCGGCACGTTCGATGAGCAGTTCTTC.

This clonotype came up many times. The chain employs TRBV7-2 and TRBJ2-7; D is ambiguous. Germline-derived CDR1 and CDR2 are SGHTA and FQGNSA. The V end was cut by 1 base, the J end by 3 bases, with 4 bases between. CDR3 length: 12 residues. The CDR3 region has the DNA TGTGCCAGCAGCTTAGAGTACTACGAGCAGTACTTC. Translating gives CASSLEYYEQYF.

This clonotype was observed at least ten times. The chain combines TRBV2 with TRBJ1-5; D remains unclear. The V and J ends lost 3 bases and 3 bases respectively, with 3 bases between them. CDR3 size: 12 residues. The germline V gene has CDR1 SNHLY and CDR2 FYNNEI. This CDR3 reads CASSDFNQPQHF. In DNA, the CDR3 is TGTGCCAGCAGTGACTTCAATCAGCCCCAGCATTTT.